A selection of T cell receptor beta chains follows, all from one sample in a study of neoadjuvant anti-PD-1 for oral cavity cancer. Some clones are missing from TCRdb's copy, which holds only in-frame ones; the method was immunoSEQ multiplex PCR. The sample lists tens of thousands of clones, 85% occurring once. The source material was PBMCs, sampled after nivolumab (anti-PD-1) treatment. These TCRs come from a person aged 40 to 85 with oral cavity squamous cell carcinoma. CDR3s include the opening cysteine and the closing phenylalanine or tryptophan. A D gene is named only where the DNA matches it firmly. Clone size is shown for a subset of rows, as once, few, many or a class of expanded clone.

CDR3: CASSLEGTSYEQYF
DNA: TGTGCCAGCAGCTTAGAGGGGACCTCCTACGAGCAGTACTTC
J: TRBJ2-7
D: -
size: -
V: TRBV7-9

CDR3: CASSPGRGTYEQYF
DNA: TGTGCCAGCAGTCCAGGCAGGGGGACCTACGAGCAGTACTTC
J: TRBJ2-7
D: TRBD1
size: -
V: TRBV2

CDR3: CASRIEGSVFNEQFF
DNA: TGCGCCAGCAGGATCGAAGGGTCGGTCTTTAATGAGCAGTTCTTC
J: TRBJ2-1
D: -
size: -
V: TRBV10-2

CDR3: CASTLMGGQGVTGELFF
DNA: TGTGCCAGCACTCTTATGGGGGGACAGGGCGTCACCGGGGAGCTGTTTTTT
J: TRBJ2-2
D: TRBD1
size: many
V: TRBV28

CDR3: CASSGVGTSGYTGELFF
DNA: TGTGCCAGCAGTGGGGTCGGGACTAGCGGATACACCGGGGAGCTGTTTTTT
J: TRBJ2-2
D: TRBD2
size: -
V: TRBV27

CDR3: CASSYLVTRGNNEQFF
DNA: TGTGCCAGCAGTTATCTGGTGACAAGGGGTAACAATGAGCAGTTCTTC
J: TRBJ2-1
D: -
size: -
V: TRBV6-5

CDR3: CASSDGQKVSDTQYF
DNA: TGCGCCAGCAGTGATGGCCAGAAGGTATCGGATACGCAGTATTTT
J: TRBJ2-3
D: -
size: few
V: TRBV10-1

CDR3: CSVEKGAGVVNTEAFF
DNA: TGCAGCGTTGAAAAGGGGGCAGGGGTGGTAAACACTGAAGCTTTCTTT
J: TRBJ1-1
D: TRBD1
size: -
V: TRBV29-1

CDR3: CAWGSEIFEAFF
DNA: TGTGCCTGGGGCAGCGAGATCTTTGAAGCTTTCTTT
J: TRBJ1-1
D: -
size: -
V: TRBV30

CDR3: CASSLAGLGPGYTF
DNA: TGTGCCAGCAGCTTAGCGGGACTCGGACCTGGCTACACCTTC
J: TRBJ1-2
D: -
size: -
V: TRBV7-2

CDR3: CATSLLSGANVLTF
DNA: TGTGCCACCAGCCTCCTCTCTGGGGCCAACGTCCTGACTTTC
J: TRBJ2-6
D: -
size: -
V: TRBV15

CDR3: CASSLGTGTRNSYNEQFF
DNA: TGCGCCAGCAGCTTGGGGACAGGCACAAGAAACTCCTACAATGAGCAGTTCTTC
J: TRBJ2-1
D: TRBD1
size: once
V: TRBV5-1

CDR3: CASSRDRSYEQYF
DNA: TGTGCCAGCAGCCGGGACAGATCCTACGAGCAGTACTTC
J: TRBJ2-7
D: TRBD1
size: once
V: TRBV6-5

CDR3: CASSSTGSQVYTQYF
DNA: TGTGCCAGCAGCTCGACAGGGTCCCAGGTTTATACGCAGTATTTT
J: TRBJ2-3
D: TRBD1
size: once
V: TRBV7-9

CDR3: CASSPGAASGGAGYNEQFF
DNA: TGTGCCAGCTCCCCGGGGGCGGCTAGCGGAGGAGCCGGCTACAATGAGCAGTTCTTC
J: TRBJ2-1
D: -
size: -
V: TRBV19

CDR3: CASSYRGQGNNEQFF
DNA: TGTGCCAGCAGTTACCGGGGACAGGGGAACAATGAGCAGTTCTTC
J: TRBJ2-1
D: TRBD1
size: -
V: TRBV6-5

CDR3: CASSSQGTGGYTF
DNA: TGCGCCAGCAGTTCACAGGGAACTGGCGGCTACACCTTC
J: TRBJ1-2
D: -
size: once
V: TRBV10-2

CDR3: CASTFTRGETQYF
DNA: TGTGCCAGCACTTTCACCAGGGGGGAGACCCAGTACTTC
J: TRBJ2-5
D: TRBD1
size: few
V: TRBV6-1

CDR3: CASMWVRTGNEKLFF
DNA: TGTGCCAGCATGTGGGTAAGGACAGGGAATGAAAAACTGTTTTTT
J: TRBJ1-4
D: TRBD1
size: -
V: TRBV2

CDR3: CASSEEGRLGYTF
DNA: TGTGCCAGCAGTGAAGAGGGACGTCTCGGCTACACCTTC
J: TRBJ1-2
D: -
size: -
V: TRBV6-1

CDR3: CASSLTGQGSYNEQFF
DNA: TGTGCCAGCAGTTTGACGGGACAGGGCTCCTACAATGAGCAGTTCTTC
J: TRBJ2-1
D: TRBD1
size: -
V: TRBV28

CDR3: CASSLSETYEQYF
DNA: TGTGCCAGCAGTTTAAGTGAGACCTACGAGCAGTACTTC
J: TRBJ2-7
D: -
size: few
V: TRBV27

CDR3: CASRPAGTNRLSLYEQYF
DNA: TGTGCCAGCCGCCCGGCAGGGACGAATCGGTTATCGTTGTACGAGCAGTACTTC
J: TRBJ2-7
D: -
size: -
V: TRBV25-1

CDR3: CASSPGQGGNQPQHF
DNA: TGTGCCAGTAGTCCCGGACAGGGTGGCAATCAGCCCCAGCATTTT
J: TRBJ1-5
D: TRBD1
size: -
V: TRBV19

CDR3: CASSSQGHTEAFF
DNA: TGTGCCAGCAGCTCGCAGGGTCACACTGAAGCTTTCTTT
J: TRBJ1-1
D: -
size: -
V: TRBV11-2

CDR3: CASSFRTSGGDEQYF
DNA: TGTGCCAGCAGCTTCCGGACTAGCGGGGGGGACGAGCAGTACTTC
J: TRBJ2-7
D: TRBD2
size: -
V: TRBV7-9

CDR3: CASSLFRKETYEQYF
DNA: TGTGCCAGCAGTCTTTTTCGTAAGGAAACCTACGAGCAGTACTTC
J: TRBJ2-7
D: -
size: -
V: TRBV25-1

CDR3: CASSYSNRPLNGYTF
DNA: TGTGCCAGCAGTTACTCGAACAGGCCGCTAAATGGCTACACCTTC
J: TRBJ1-2
D: -
size: -
V: TRBV6-5

CDR3: CASSQAPGDLYEQYF
DNA: TGCGCCAGCAGCCAAGCCCCAGGGGACCTATACGAGCAGTACTTC
J: TRBJ2-7
D: -
size: -
V: TRBV4-1

CDR3: CASSPGTAGETQYF
DNA: TGTGCTAGCAGCCCCGGGACAGCAGGGGAGACCCAGTACTTC
J: TRBJ2-5
D: TRBD1
size: -
V: TRBV7-7

CDR3: CAISDGQGTTEAFF
DNA: TGTGCCATCAGCGACGGACAGGGGACCACTGAAGCTTTCTTT
J: TRBJ1-1
D: TRBD1
size: -
V: TRBV10-3

CDR3: CASWGGANKNIQYF
DNA: TGCGCCAGCTGGGGCGGAGCAAACAAAAACATTCAGTACTTC
J: TRBJ2-4
D: -
size: -
V: TRBV5-1

CDR3: CASSLGQREGLGSYNEQFF
DNA: TGCGCCAGCAGCTTGGGCCAGCGGGAGGGCCTAGGGTCCTACAATGAGCAGTTCTTC
J: TRBJ2-1
D: TRBD2
size: -
V: TRBV5-1

CDR3: CASSTGSQETQYF
DNA: TGTGCCAGTAGTACCGGGAGCCAAGAGACCCAGTACTTC
J: TRBJ2-5
D: -
size: -
V: TRBV19

CDR3: CASSYTSGSRGEQFF
DNA: TGTGCCAGCAGTTATACTAGCGGGAGTCGCGGTGAGCAGTTCTTC
J: TRBJ2-1
D: TRBD2
size: once
V: TRBV6-5

CDR3: CASSEGIAGSYEQYF
DNA: TGCGCCAGCAGTGAGGGGATAGCGGGGTCCTACGAGCAGTACTTC
J: TRBJ2-7
D: TRBD2
size: once
V: TRBV10-2

CDR3: CASSILPGLRSYEQYF
DNA: TGTGCCAGCTCTATACTACCGGGACTCCGCTCCTACGAGCAGTACTTC
J: TRBJ2-7
D: -
size: -
V: TRBV18

CDR3: CASSTDTQTQYF
DNA: TGTGCCAGTAGTACCGACACCCAGACCCAGTACTTC
J: TRBJ2-5
D: -
size: -
V: TRBV19

CDR3: CASASNNEQFF
DNA: TGTGCCAGCGCCTCGAACAATGAGCAGTTCTTC
J: TRBJ2-1
D: -
size: -
V: TRBV28

CDR3: CASTRGAGAQHF
DNA: TGTGCCAGCACCAGGGGGGCGGGCGCCCAGCATTTT
J: TRBJ1-5
D: TRBD1
size: few
V: TRBV7-9